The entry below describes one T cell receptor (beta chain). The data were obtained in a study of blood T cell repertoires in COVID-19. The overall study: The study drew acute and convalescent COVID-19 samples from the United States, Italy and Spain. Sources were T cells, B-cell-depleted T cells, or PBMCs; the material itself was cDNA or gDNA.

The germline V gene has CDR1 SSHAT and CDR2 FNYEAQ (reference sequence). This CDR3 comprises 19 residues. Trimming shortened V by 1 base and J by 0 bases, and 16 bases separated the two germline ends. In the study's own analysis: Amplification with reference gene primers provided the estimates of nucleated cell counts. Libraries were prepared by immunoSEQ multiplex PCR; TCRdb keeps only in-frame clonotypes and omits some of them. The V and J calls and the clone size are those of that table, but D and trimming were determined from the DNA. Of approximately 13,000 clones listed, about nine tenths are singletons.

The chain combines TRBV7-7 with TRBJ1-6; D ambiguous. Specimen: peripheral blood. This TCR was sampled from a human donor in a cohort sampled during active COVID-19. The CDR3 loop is CASSLGRAGRDSYNSPLHF. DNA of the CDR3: TGTGCCAGCAGCTTAGGGCGAGCAGGCCGGGACTCCTATAATTCACCCCTCCACTTT.